The 32 T cell receptor beta chains presented below share a single source sample, sequenced in a study of T cells in Graves' hyperthyroidism and ophthalmopathy (dated by TCRdb to the late 2010s). The library was obtained by multiplex PCR. The listed sequencing device is Illumina HiSeq 2000. The TCR beta CDR3 regions were amplified from RNA transcripts. The TCR CDR3 was subjected to a first round of RT-PCR using the HTBI primer set and the Qiagen OneStep RT-PCR kit. Through fastp at Q25 and MiXCR, TCRdb rebuilt clones from the public reads, retaining in-frame beta chains. Rows matching on CDR3 protein sequence are summarized as one entry with the most common DNA and genes. The sample records hundreds of thousands of distinct CDR3 sequences, 15% to 20% of which are singletons. The ten largest make up around 4% of the sample. Sequenced input: blood. The source of these receptors is a woman aged 18-29 years with Graves' hyperthyroidism.

This clonotype was recorded many times. This chain joins TRBV20-1 and TRBJ2-7; 8 bases are a match to TRBD1. The germline gives CDR1 DFQATT, CDR2 SNEGSKA (reference sequence). V was clipped by 5 bases and J by 7 bases; unmatched bases: 19. CDR3 length: 16 residues. The CDR3 sequence: CSALSGTGKDLGEQYF. The DNA for the CDR3 is TGCAGTGCTTTGTCCGGGACAGGAAAGGACCTTGGAGAGCAGTACTTC.

The chain uses TRBV20-1 and TRBJ1-2, with D hard to call. Trimming left V 3 bases short and J 0 bases short, with 11 bases between. The CDR3 sequence is 14 residues long. Looked up from germline, CDR1 is DFQATT and CDR2 is SNEGSKA (reference sequence). In DNA form, the CDR3 reads TGCAGTGCTAGCTCTGGCGGTACTAACTATGGCTACACCTTC. This sequence encodes CSASSGGTNYGYTF.

At least ten counts were recorded for this clonotype. The rearrangement joins TRBV20-1 to TRBJ2-5; D is perhaps TRBD1 (5 bases). The CDR3 consists of 11 residues. Germline CDR1 DFQATT, CDR2 SNEGSKA (reference sequence). V shed 2 bases and J shed 5 bases, with 6 bases lying between them. The chain's CDR3 is CSARKGETQYF. The CDR3 DNA sequence: TGCAGTGCTAGAAAGGGGGAGACCCAGTACTTC.

The rearrangement joins TRBV6-2 or TRBV6-3 to TRBJ2-5; 8 bases line up with TRBD1. Germline CDR1 is MNHEY and CDR2 is SVGEGT. The CDR3 is 14 amino acids. After removal of 7 bases from V and 1 base from J, the junction contained 5 bases not matched to a gene. CDR3 sequence reads: CASTEDRAQETQYF. In DNA, the CDR3 is TGTGCCAGCACCGAGGACAGGGCCCAAGAGACCCAGTACTTC.

The sample holds many counts of this clonotype. This chain joins TRBV6-5 and TRBJ2-7; 7 nucleotides align to TRBD1. The ends lost 8 bases at V and 2 bases at J; junction bases unmatched: 9. Germline V lookup: CDR1 MNHEY, CDR2 SVGAGI. This CDR3 has 14 residues. CDR3 residues: CASQAAGGTYEQYF. As DNA, the CDR3 is TGTGCCAGCCAGGCGGCAGGGGGTACCTACGAGCAGTACTTC.

This clonotype was picked up many times. The rearrangement joins TRBV7-9 to TRBJ1-2; D perhaps matches TRBD1 (6 bases). There are 13 residues in the CDR3. Germline-derived CDR1 and CDR2 are SEHNR and FQNEAQ (reference sequence). The V gene lost 5 bases and the J gene lost 9 bases, with 16 bases spanning the gap. Written as DNA, the CDR3 is TGTGCCAGCAGCCGGGGGGCCAAGGAAAGCTACACCTTC. It translates to CASSRGAKESYTF.

The chain employs TRBV12-3 or TRBV12-4 and TRBJ2-7, with TRBD1 identical over 7 bases. The CDR3 is 15 amino acids. J gave up 4 bases and V 1 base, and 7 bases lay outside the gene matches. CDR3 sequence: CASSLGGGVVYEQYF. Written as DNA, the CDR3 is TGTGCCAGCAGTTTAGGAGGGGGCGTCGTGTACGAGCAGTACTTC.

This clonotype was recorded many times. The chain combines TRBV20-1 with TRBJ1-2, with D uncertain. Germline-derived CDR1 and CDR2 are DFQATT and SNEGSKA (reference sequence). CDR3 size: 16 residues. Trimming stripped 3 bases from V and 3 bases from J, with 20 bases between. The CDR3 loop is CSASRPTPVIHYGYTF. The CDR3 DNA sequence: TGCAGTGCTAGTCGGCCTACACCCGTTATTCACTATGGCTACACCTTC.

This clonotype was recorded many times. The CDR3 sequence: CSVEMAGPETQYF. The CDR3 DNA reads as TGCAGCGTTGAGATGGCGGGGCCGGAGACCCAGTACTTC. V and J are TRBV29-1 and TRBJ2-5; D might be TRBD2 (6 bases). This CDR3 has 13 residues. V lost 3 bases and J 5 bases, leaving 13 bases between the germline ends. Per germline, CDR1 SQVTM and CDR2 ANQGSEA.

This clonotype was seen at least ten times. The chain recombines TRBV20-1 with TRBJ1-5, with 8 bases lining up with TRBD1. Per germline, CDR1 DFQATT and CDR2 SNEGSKA (reference sequence). V lost 3 bases and J lost 2; bases outside the gene matches: 9. The CDR3 extends over 16 amino acids. CDR3: CSASWQGAKGNQPQHF. The CDR3 DNA reads as TGCAGTGCTAGTTGGCAGGGGGCGAAGGGCAATCAGCCCCAGCATTTT.

This clonotype has at least ten counts. The chain employs TRBV6-5 and TRBJ1-5; the match to TRBD1 covers 11 bases. Germline CDR1 is MNHEY and CDR2 is SVGAGI. The CDR3 runs to 14 residues. J was trimmed by 4 bases and V by 6 bases; bases with no gene match: 2. The CDR3 DNA is TGTGCCAGCAGCGGACAGGGGGCAAATCAGCCCCAGCATTTT. This sequence encodes CASSGQGANQPQHF.

In this sample, this clonotype turned up many times. The rearrangement joins TRBV29-1 to TRBJ1-1; D possibly corresponds to TRBD1 (6 bases). V shed 0 bases and J shed 0 bases, with 11 bases lying between them. Germline CDR1 and CDR2: SQVTM and ANQGSEA. This CDR3 region has 15 residues. The CDR3 DNA reads TGCAGCGTTGAAGATGGTACAGGGATGAACACTGAAGCTTTCTTT. Protein: CSVEDGTGMNTEAFF.

In this sample, this clonotype turned up many times. This chain connects TRBV11-1 to TRBJ2-7; 10 bases are a match to TRBD2. V was pared by 5 bases and J by 3 bases, with 13 bases of the junction left unmatched. CDR3 size: 17 residues. Germline V CDR1 and CDR2: SGHAT, FQDESV (reference sequence). The CDR3 DNA follows: TGTGCCAGCAGCAGCTTGGGGCTAGCGGGGGCCCTCTACGAGCAGTACTTC. It codes for CASSSLGLAGALYEQYF.

A word on this clonotype: A junction end diverges from the germline sequence, so it may reflect a read error. This chain joins TRBV6-2 or TRBV6-3 and TRBJ2-7, with D hard to call. This CDR3 comprises 13 residues. In germline, CDR1 is MNHEY, CDR2 SVGEGT. In DNA, the CDR3 is TGTGCCAGCCTTGGGCGGTGGACCTACGAGCAGTGCTTC. It translates to CASLGRWTYEQCF.

In this sample, this clonotype turned up many times. V and J are TRBV25-1 and TRBJ1-1; no clear D. The V end was cut by 3 bases, the J end by 1 base, with 12 bases between. Germline values: CDR1 MGHDK, CDR2 SYGVNS. The CDR3 is 15 residues long. CDR3 sequence: CASSDMGEPNTEAFF. DNA for the CDR3: TGTGCCAGCAGTGATATGGGAGAACCGAACACTGAAGCTTTCTTT.

The chain uses TRBV20-1 and TRBJ2-7, with a tentative D call TRBD2 (6 bases). The CDR3 is made up of 13 amino acids. V dropped 1 base and J dropped 3 bases, with 10 bases sitting between them. Germline V gene data show CDR1 as DFQATT and CDR2 as SNEGSKA (reference sequence). The CDR3 protein is CSARAAGSYEQYF. The CDR3 nucleotides are TGCAGTGCTAGAGCGGCGGGGAGCTACGAGCAGTACTTC.

A word on this clonotype: A much bigger clone sits one base away, suggesting this may be a read error. V and J are TRBV20-1 and TRBJ1-1; TRBD1 might be the D (5 bases). With 6 bases removed from V and 0 bases from J, the gap between germline ends came to 17 bases. This CDR3 contains 15 residues. The V gene's germline CDR1 is DFQATT and CDR2 SNEGSKA (reference sequence). The CDR3 region has the DNA TGCAGTGCCATAACGCCCGGGACGCTGAACACTGAAGCTTTCTTT. Amino acid sequence: CSAITPGTLNTEAFF.

This clonotype has ten or more counts. The chain has TRBV2 and TRBJ2-7; no reliable D call. Germline values: CDR1 SNHLY, CDR2 FYNNEI. Trimming cost V 4 bases and J 0 bases, with 13 bases left between them. The CDR3 is made up of 15 amino acids. CDR3: CASSGTRAISYEQYF. The CDR3 DNA follows: TGTGCCAGCAGTGGGACCCGGGCTATCTCCTACGAGCAGTACTTC.

V usage is TRBV24-1 and J usage is TRBJ2-7, with D tentatively TRBD1 or TRBD2 (7 bases each). The CDR3 consists of 14 residues. Germline V CDR1 and CDR2: KGHDR, SFDVKD. V was shortened by 9 bases and J by 3 bases, with 17 bases between the two germline ends. The DNA of the CDR3 is TGTGCCACCGATTCGGGGGGACAGATCTACGAGCAGTACTTC. It translates to CATDSGGQIYEQYF.

This clonotype was recorded once. The chain is built from TRBV28 and TRBJ1-2, with D tentatively TRBD1 (5 bases). V lost 7 bases and J 12 bases, leaving 18 bases between the germline ends. This CDR3 has 12 amino acids. CDR1 is MDHEN and CDR2 is SYDVKM in the germline V gene. CDR3: CASTLSGGRDTF. CDR3 nucleotides: TGTGCCAGCACTCTGTCGGGGGGACGGGACACCTTC.

This clonotype was found many times. The gene calls are TRBV20-1 and TRBJ2-5; no definite D call. Trimming stripped 0 bases from V and 4 bases from J, with 12 bases between. The germline CDR1 and CDR2 sequences are DFQATT and SNEGSKA (reference sequence). This CDR3 has 14 amino acids. In nucleotides, the CDR3 is TGCAGTGCTAGAGATGATTGGGGATCAGAGACCCAGTACTTC. It yields the protein CSARDDWGSETQYF.

This clonotype was observed at least ten times. The rearrangement links TRBV12-3 or TRBV12-4 to TRBJ1-1, with TRBD1 as a possible D gene (6 bases). V lost 7 bases and J lost 4, with 10 bases in between. The CDR3 is 12 amino acids. This chain's CDR3 is CASNQGSTEAFF. As DNA, the CDR3 is TGTGCCAGCAATCAGGGGTCCACTGAAGCTTTCTTT.

This clonotype was seen repeatedly, ten times or more. The CDR3 loop is CASSTVAGGSYEQYF. For the CDR3, the DNA is TGTGCCAGCAGCACCGTTGCGGGGGGATCCTACGAGCAGTACTTC. The chain combines TRBV2 with TRBJ2-7; the match to TRBD2 covers 8 bases. V trimming: 6 bases; J trimming: 1 base; junction bases outside the gene matches: 8. Looked up from germline, CDR1 is SNHLY and CDR2 is FYNNEI. The CDR3 has 15 amino acids.

This clonotype was detected ten times or more. V usage is TRBV2 and J usage is TRBJ1-5; no reliable D call. Trimming cost V 4 bases and J 6 bases, with 10 bases left between them. The CDR3 runs 13 residues. Germline values: CDR1 SNHLY, CDR2 FYNNEI. As DNA, the CDR3 is TGTGCCAGCAGTGTGCGGTTGGGTCAGCCCCAGCATTTT. Encoded protein: CASSVRLGQPQHF.

This clonotype was seen only a few times. This rearrangement joins TRBV4-1 to TRBJ1-1; TRBD1 is a possible D gene (5 bases). Germline-derived CDR1 and CDR2 are MGHRA and YSYEKL. Trimming took 4 bases from V and 0 from J, leaving 15 bases between them. The CDR3 covers 16 residues. The CDR3 protein is CASSRGSGRMNTEAFF. The CDR3 DNA is TGCGCCAGCAGCCGGGGTTCAGGGCGGATGAACACTGAAGCTTTCTTT.

This clonotype has ten or more counts. CDR3 sequence (DNA): TGTGCCACCACCGCGGGCTACACCTTC. Protein: CATTAGYTF. The rearrangement joins TRBV6-1 to TRBJ1-2; no reliable D call. V lost 10 bases and J 8 bases, leaving 8 bases between the germline ends. The germline V gene encodes CDR1 MNHNS and CDR2 SASEGT. The CDR3 covers 9 residues.

This clonotype was found many times. The chain recombines TRBV11-2 with TRBJ2-7; 10 nucleotides line up with TRBD1. The trim removed 3 bases at V and 6 bases at J, leaving 14 bases unmatched. Germline values: CDR1 SGHAT, CDR2 FQNNGV. CDR3 length: 17 amino acids. CDR3 protein: CASSFRTPDRGKGEQYF. The DNA for the CDR3 is TGTGCCAGCAGCTTTCGAACCCCGGACAGGGGGAAGGGCGAGCAGTACTTC.

This clonotype has ten or more counts. This sequence joins TRBV20-1 and TRBJ1-1; D remains unclear. There are 15 residues in the CDR3. The ends were cut back, 4 bases at V and 4 bases at J, with 19 bases in the middle. CDR1 is DFQATT and CDR2 is SNEGSKA in the germline V gene (reference sequence). As DNA, the CDR3 is TGCAGTGCTACCGCCCGGCTTTTTGTGAGCACTGAAGCTTTCTTT. Protein: CSATARLFVSTEAFF.

This clonotype was seen a handful of times. The CDR3 DNA is TGTGCCAGCAGTTATGGGGCCCCGGAGGGACAAAACATTCAGTACTTC. The encoded protein is CASSYGAPEGQNIQYF. The chain joins TRBV6-5 to TRBJ2-4; tentative D call: TRBD2 (6 bases). With 3 bases removed from V and 5 bases from J, the gap between germline ends came to 17 bases. In germline, CDR1 is MNHEY, CDR2 SVGAGI. The CDR3 is made up of 16 amino acids.

This clonotype was counted a single time. V is TRBV6-1 and J is TRBJ1-2; 12 bases fit TRBD1. The CDR3 consists of 17 residues. Germline V lookup: CDR1 MNHNS, CDR2 SASEGT. V trimming: 5 bases; J trimming: 2 bases; junction bases outside the gene matches: 9. For the CDR3, the DNA is TGTGCCAGCAGTCTTCGGGGACAGGGGGCTGTGAACTATGGCTACACCTTC. Translated: CASSLRGQGAVNYGYTF.

With respect to this clonotype: Being one base from a much bigger clone, this may be a read error. The CDR3: CASSVWGGNQPQHF. The CDR3 nucleotides read TGTGCCAGCAGTGTGTGGGGCGGCAATCAGCCCCAGCATTTT. V usage is TRBV2 and J usage is TRBJ1-5, with D tentatively TRBD1 (5 bases). The germline V gene encodes CDR1 SNHLY and CDR2 FYNNEI. The V gene lost 4 bases and the J gene lost 2 bases, with 9 bases spanning the gap. This CDR3 spans 14 amino acids.

The V call is TRBV18, the J call TRBJ1-1, with TRBD1 as a possible D gene (5 bases). From germline, CDR1 is KGHSH and CDR2 LQKENI. V was clipped by 3 bases and J by 0 bases, with 8 bases between them. The CDR3 has 14 residues. The CDR3 DNA reads as TGTGCCAGCTCACCCCTGACAGTGAACACTGAAGCTTTCTTT. Translating it yields CASSPLTVNTEAFF.